The 14 T cell receptor beta chains given below trace back to one sample, sequenced in a study of blood T cell repertoires in COVID-19. TCRdb keeps only in-frame clones here, not all; method: immunoSEQ multiplex PCR. This sample carries 390,000 or so clones, around 87% of them seen once, and the ten largest clones take around 1%. Sequenced material: PBMCs or T cells enriched from blood (not recorded which). These receptors were obtained from a man aged 18 to 29 who had recovered from COVID-19.

The table lists this clone with a count of one. The chain carries TRBV27 and TRBJ1-6, with 10 bases lining up with TRBD1. The germline CDR1 and CDR2 sequences are MNHEY and SMNVEV (reference sequence). This CDR3 is 15 amino acids long. V was pared by 4 bases and J by 10 bases, with 7 bases of the junction left unmatched. CDR3 DNA: TGTGCCAGCAGTTCCTTGGGACAGGGGCGATCACCCCTCCACTTT. Its translation is CASSSLGQGRSPLHF.

The V call is TRBV18, the J call TRBJ2-7; 8 bases are shared with TRBD1. Germline-derived CDR1 and CDR2 are KGHSH and LQKENI. V was pared by 3 bases and J by 5 bases, with 30 bases of the junction left unmatched. The CDR3 contains 22 residues. CDR3: CASSPRKSMVLLGQGRMDEQYF. For the CDR3, the DNA is TGTGCCAGCTCACCGAGAAAATCTATGGTACTCCTCGGACAGGGACGAATGGACGAGCAGTACTTC.

V and J are TRBV2 and TRBJ1-1; a weak D match, TRBD1 (5 bases). The CDR3 has 14 amino acids. V was trimmed by 2 bases and J by 5 bases, leaving 12 bases between them. Germline V gene data show CDR1 as SNHLY and CDR2 as FYNNEI. CDR3: CASSEQGGETEAFF. The DNA for the CDR3 is TGTGCCAGCAGTGAACAGGGTGGAGAGACTGAAGCTTTCTTT.

The chain has TRBV29-1 and TRBJ1-1; TRBD1 matches at 7 bases. This CDR3 has 14 residues. Germline V gene sequence: CDR1 SQVTM, CDR2 ANQGSEA. Unmatched junction bases numbered 7, after V lost 5 bases and J lost 1 base. The CDR3 coding sequence is TGCAGCGTTACAGGGGAAGGCGGGAACACTGAAGCTTTCTTT. It translates to CSVTGEGGNTEAFF.

The rearrangement uses TRBV2 and TRBJ2-7; possibly TRBD2 for D (7 bases). Germline CDR1 SNHLY, CDR2 FYNNEI. Between the trimmed V and J ends, which lost 6 bases and 6 bases, there was a span of 21 bases. The CDR3 contains 15 residues. The chain's CDR3 is CASSAGGLQIREQYF. CDR3 in DNA: TGTGCCAGCAGCGCCGGGGGGCTCCAGATCCGCGAGCAGTACTTC.

The chain recombines TRBV27 with TRBJ1-2, with 7 bases identical to TRBD1. Germline trimming cut 5 bases from V and 6 bases from J; bases unmatched to any gene: 9. Per germline, CDR1 MNHEY and CDR2 SMNVEV (reference sequence). CDR3 length equals 14 residues. The CDR3 DNA reads as TGTGCCAGCAGTCCGGTCGACAGGGTACATGGCTACACCTTC. Translated: CASSPVDRVHGYTF.

This rearrangement joins TRBV5-1 to TRBJ2-2; TRBD2 matches 8 bases. Germline values: CDR1 SGHRS, CDR2 YFSETQ. This CDR3 is built from 15 residues. V gave up 2 bases and J gave up 5 bases; unmatched junction bases: 5. CDR3 in DNA: TGCGCCAGCAGCTTTTGGCGGGAGGTAACCGGGGAGCTGTTTTTT. It encodes CASSFWREVTGELFF.

The V gene is TRBV18, the J gene TRBJ2-7, with 8 bases fitting TRBD2. The germline CDR1 and CDR2 sequences are KGHSH and LQKENI. Germline trimming cut 2 bases from V and 4 bases from J; bases unmatched to any gene: 4. The CDR3 runs to 14 residues. CDR3 sequence reads: CASSPGASGYEQYF. The CDR3 bases are TGTGCCAGCTCACCAGGGGCTAGCGGGTACGAGCAGTACTTC.

The chain joins TRBV29-1 to TRBJ2-6; 9 nucleotides match TRBD1. V shed 5 bases, J shed 2 bases, and the junction held 10 bases outside the gene matches. The CDR3 covers 17 residues. Per the germline V gene, CDR1 is SQVTM and CDR2 is ANQGSEA. The DNA of the CDR3 is TGCAGCGTTAAACCGGGACAGGGACCCCCTGGGGCCAACGTCCTGACTTTC. This encodes CSVKPGQGPPGANVLTF.

The V gene is TRBV7-3, the J gene TRBJ1-2; tentative D call: TRBD1 (5 bases). V dropped 3 bases and J dropped 4 bases, with 9 bases sitting between them. Germline CDR1 is SGHTA and CDR2 is FQGTGA. The CDR3 is made up of 13 amino acids. The CDR3 DNA is TGTGCCAGCAGCTTGGGCAGGGCCTATGGCTACACCTTC. Protein: CASSLGRAYGYTF. Based on the CDR3 plus reference TRBV7-3 and TRBJ1-2, the full variable domain is GAGVSQTPSNKVTEKGKYVELRCDPISGHTALYWYRQSLGQGPEFLIYFQGTGAADDSGLPNDRFFAVRPEGSVSTLKIQRTERGDSAVYLCASSLGRAYGYTFGSGTRLTVV.

The chain joins TRBV5-1 to TRBJ1-6, with TRBD1 identical over 8 bases. The CDR3 is made up of 14 amino acids. Germline loops: CDR1 SGHRS, CDR2 YFSETQ. V lost 4 bases to trimming and J lost 8 bases; unmatched junction nucleotides: 5. CDR3 coding DNA: TGCGCCAGCAGCCCAGGACAGGGAGATTCACCCCTCCACTTT. Amino acid sequence: CASSPGQGDSPLHF.

The V gene is TRBV19, the J gene TRBJ1-2; maybe TRBD1 (5 bases). Germline CDR1 reads LNHDA; CDR2 reads SQIVND (reference sequence). This CDR3 comprises 14 residues. Trimming shortened V by 4 bases and J by 3 bases, and 12 bases separated the two germline ends. CDR3 nucleotides: TGTGCCAGTAGTAGGGGGGGAACCGACTATGGCTACACCTTC. Protein: CASSRGGTDYGYTF.

This chain uses TRBV5-1 with TRBJ1-3, with no clear D. V lost 7 bases and J lost 2, with 10 bases in between. Germline CDR1 reads SGHRS; CDR2 reads YFSETQ. The CDR3 contains 13 residues. The CDR3 sequence is CASPGWAGNTIYF. The CDR3 bases are TGCGCCAGCCCGGGGTGGGCTGGAAACACCATATATTTT.

This CDR3 reads CSGGELTGTGWEVSEAFF. CDR3 nucleotides: TGCAGCGGTGGAGAACTGACCGGGACAGGGTGGGAAGTATCTGAAGCTTTCTTT. The chain links TRBV29-1 to TRBJ1-1, with 9 bases lining up with TRBD1. J gave up 6 bases and V 7 bases, and 24 bases lay outside the gene matches. The CDR3 is 18 amino acids. Germline CDR1 reads SQVTM; CDR2 reads ANQGSEA. Full variable domain (rest looked up from reference TRBV29-1 and TRBJ1-1): SAVISQKPSRDICQRGTSLTIQCQVDSQVTMMFWYRQQPGQSLTLIATANQGSEATYESGFVIDKFPISRPNLTFSTLTVSNMSPEDSSIYLCSGGELTGTGWEVSEAFFGQGTRLTVV.